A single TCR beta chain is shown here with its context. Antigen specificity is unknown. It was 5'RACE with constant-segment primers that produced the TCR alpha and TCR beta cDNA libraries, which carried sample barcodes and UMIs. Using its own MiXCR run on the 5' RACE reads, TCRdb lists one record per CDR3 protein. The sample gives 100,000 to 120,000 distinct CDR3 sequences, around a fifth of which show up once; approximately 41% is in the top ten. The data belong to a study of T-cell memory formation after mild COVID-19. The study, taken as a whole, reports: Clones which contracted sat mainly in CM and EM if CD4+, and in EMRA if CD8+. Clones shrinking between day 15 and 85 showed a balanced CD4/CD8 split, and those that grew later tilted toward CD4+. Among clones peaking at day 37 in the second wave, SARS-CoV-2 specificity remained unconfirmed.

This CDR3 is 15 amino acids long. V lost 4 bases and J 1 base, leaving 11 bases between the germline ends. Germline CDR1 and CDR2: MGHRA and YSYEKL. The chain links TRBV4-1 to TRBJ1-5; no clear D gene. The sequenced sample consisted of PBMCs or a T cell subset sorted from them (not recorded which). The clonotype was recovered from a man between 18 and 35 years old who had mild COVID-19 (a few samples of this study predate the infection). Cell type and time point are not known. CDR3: CASSRRWVSNQPQHF. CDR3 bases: TGCGCCAGCAGCCGGCGGTGGGTGAGCAATCAGCCCCAGCATTTT.